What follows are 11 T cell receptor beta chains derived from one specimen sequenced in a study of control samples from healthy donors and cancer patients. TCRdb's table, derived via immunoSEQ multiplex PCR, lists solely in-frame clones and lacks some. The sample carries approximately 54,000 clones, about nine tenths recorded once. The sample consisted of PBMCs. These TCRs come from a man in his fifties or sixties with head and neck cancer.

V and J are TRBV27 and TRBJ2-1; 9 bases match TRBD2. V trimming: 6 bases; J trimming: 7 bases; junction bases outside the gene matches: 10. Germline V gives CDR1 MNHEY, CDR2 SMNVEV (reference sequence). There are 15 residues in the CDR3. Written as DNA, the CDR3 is TGTGCCAGCAGACCCAGCGGGAGGTGGGGGAATGAGCAGTTCTTC. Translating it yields CASRPSGRWGNEQFF.

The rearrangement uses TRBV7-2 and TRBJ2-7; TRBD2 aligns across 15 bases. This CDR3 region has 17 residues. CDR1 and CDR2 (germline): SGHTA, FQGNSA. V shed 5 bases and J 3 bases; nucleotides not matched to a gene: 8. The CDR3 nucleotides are TGTGCCAGCAGCGTCTCCGGGACTAGCGGGGGGCTCTACGAGCAGTACTTC. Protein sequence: CASSVSGTSGGLYEQYF.

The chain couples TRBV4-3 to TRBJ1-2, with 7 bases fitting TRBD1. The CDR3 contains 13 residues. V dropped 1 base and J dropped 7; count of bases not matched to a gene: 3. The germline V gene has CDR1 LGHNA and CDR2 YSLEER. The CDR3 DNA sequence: TGCGCCAGCAGCCAAGGACAGGGATCTGGCTACACCTTC. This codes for CASSQGQGSGYTF.

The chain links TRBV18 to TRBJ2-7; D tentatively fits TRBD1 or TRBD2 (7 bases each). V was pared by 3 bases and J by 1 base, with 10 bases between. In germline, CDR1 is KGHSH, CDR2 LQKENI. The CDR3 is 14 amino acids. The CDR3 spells CASSPQGGSYEQYF. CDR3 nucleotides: TGTGCCAGCTCACCTCAGGGGGGGTCCTACGAGCAGTACTTC.

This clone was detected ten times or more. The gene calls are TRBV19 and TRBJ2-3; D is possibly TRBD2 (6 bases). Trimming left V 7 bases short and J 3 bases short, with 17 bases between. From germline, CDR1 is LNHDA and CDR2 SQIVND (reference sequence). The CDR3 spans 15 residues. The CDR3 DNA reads TGTGCCAGTATACCCGGGACTCCTGAAACAGATACGCAGTATTTT. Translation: CASIPGTPETDTQYF.

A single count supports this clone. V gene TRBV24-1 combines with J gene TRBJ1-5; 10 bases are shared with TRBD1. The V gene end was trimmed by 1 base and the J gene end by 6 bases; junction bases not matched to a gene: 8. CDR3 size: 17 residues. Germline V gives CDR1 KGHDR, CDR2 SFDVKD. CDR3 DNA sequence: TGTGCCACCAGTGATTTCGAAGACAGGGGGCTGGGTCAGCCCCAGCATTTT. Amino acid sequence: CATSDFEDRGLGQPQHF.

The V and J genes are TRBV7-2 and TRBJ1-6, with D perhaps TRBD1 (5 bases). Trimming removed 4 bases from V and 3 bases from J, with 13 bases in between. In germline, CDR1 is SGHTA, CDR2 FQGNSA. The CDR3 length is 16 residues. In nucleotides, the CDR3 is TGTGCCAGCAGCTATCAGGGCGGGATCTATAATTCACCCCTCCACTTT. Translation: CASSYQGGIYNSPLHF.

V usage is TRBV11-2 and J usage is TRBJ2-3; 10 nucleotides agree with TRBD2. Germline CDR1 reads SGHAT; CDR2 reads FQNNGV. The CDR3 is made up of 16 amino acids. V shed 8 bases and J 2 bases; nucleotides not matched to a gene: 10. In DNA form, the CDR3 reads TGTGCCAGCGGCCGGGGTAGCGGGGGGCCCACAGATACGCAGTATTTT. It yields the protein CASGRGSGGPTDTQYF. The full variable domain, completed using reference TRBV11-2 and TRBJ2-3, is EAGVAQSPRYKIIEKRQSVAFWCNPISGHATLYWYQQILGQGPKLLIQFQNNGVVDDSQLPKDRFSAERLKGVDSTLKIQPAKLEDSAVYLCASGRGSGGPTDTQYFGPGTRLTVL.

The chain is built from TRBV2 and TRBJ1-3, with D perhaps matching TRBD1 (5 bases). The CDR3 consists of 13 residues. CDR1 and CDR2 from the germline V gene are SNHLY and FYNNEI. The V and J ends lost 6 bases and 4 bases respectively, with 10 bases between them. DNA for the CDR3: TGTGCCAGCAGAGTGGGACGCGGAAACACCATATATTTT. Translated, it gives CASRVGRGNTIYF.

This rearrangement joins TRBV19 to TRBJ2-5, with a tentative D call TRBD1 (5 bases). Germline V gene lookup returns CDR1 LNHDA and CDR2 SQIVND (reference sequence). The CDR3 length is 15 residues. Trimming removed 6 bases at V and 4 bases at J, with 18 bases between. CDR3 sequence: CASRATGAPRETQYF. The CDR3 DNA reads TGTGCCAGTAGGGCCACTGGGGCCCCCCGAGAGACCCAGTACTTC.

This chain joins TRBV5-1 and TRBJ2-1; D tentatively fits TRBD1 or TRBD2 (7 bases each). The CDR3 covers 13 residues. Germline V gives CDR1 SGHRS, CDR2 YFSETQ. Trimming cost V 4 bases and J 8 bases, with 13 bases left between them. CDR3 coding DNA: TGCGCCAGCAGCCCGACAGGGAGGGATGAGCAGTTCTTC. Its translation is CASSPTGRDEQFF.